Included here is one T cell receptor beta chain sequence, with context. One junction end does not reproduce the germline sequence, and a read error may be involved. TCR beta CDR3 region amplification was performed from RNA transcripts. HTBI primers drove first-round RT-PCR of the TCR CDR3. Each CDR3 protein gets one entry after TCRdb re-called the multiplex PCR reads with MiXCR. The sample carries about 640,000 distinct CDR3 sequences, approximately 14% recorded once. Germline CDR1 LGHNA, CDR2 YSLEER. The CDR3 extends over 16 amino acids. The data stem from a study of T cells in Graves' hyperthyroidism and ophthalmopathy.

The sample was blood. The TCR sequence derives from a woman in her forties or fifties with Graves' ophthalmopathy. This chain joins TRBV4-3 and TRBJ1-2; 9 bases are a match to TRBD1. The DNA for the CDR3 is TGCGCCAGCAGCCAGTCGATAGGGGGACAGGGTTATGGCTACATCTTC. It codes for CASSQSIGGQGYGYIF.